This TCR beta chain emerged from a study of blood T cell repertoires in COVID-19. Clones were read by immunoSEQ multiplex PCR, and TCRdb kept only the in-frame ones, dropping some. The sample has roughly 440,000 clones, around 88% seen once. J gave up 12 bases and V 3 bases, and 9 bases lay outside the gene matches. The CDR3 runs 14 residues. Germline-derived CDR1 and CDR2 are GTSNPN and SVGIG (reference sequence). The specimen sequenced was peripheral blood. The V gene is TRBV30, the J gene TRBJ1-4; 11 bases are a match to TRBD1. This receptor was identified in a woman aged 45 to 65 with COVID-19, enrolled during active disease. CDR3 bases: TGTGCCTGGAGGGCGGGGACAGGGGGAGAACAACTGTTTTTT. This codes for CAWRAGTGGEQLFF.